Following are 17 T cell receptor beta chains from one sample sequenced in a study of blood T cell repertoires in COVID-19. Assay: immunoSEQ multiplex PCR; the TCRdb copy retains only in-frame clones and omits some. Of about 410,000 clones detected, around nine tenths appear once; the ten largest clones hold roughly 1.6%. Material: peripheral blood. The receptor set was obtained from a woman aged 40 to 50 with COVID-19, enrolled during active disease.

The V and J genes are TRBV5-4 and TRBJ1-2; tentative D call: TRBD1 (6 bases). Germline V gene data show CDR1 as SGHNT and CDR2 as YYREEE (reference sequence). This CDR3 is built from 12 residues. V lost 0 bases to trimming and J lost 8 bases, with 8 bases between them. The DNA for the CDR3 is TGTGCCAGCAGCTTGGATACAGGGGGCTACACCTTC. This translates into CASSLDTGGYTF.

The V call is TRBV18, the J call TRBJ2-1, with D possibly matching TRBD1 (6 bases). V shed 5 bases and J shed 4 bases, with 15 bases lying between them. CDR3 length equals 15 residues. CDR1 is KGHSH and CDR2 is LQKENI in the germline V gene. CDR3 coding DNA: TGTGCCAGCTCATACCGGGACACGACGTACAATGAGCAGTTCTTC. It translates to CASSYRDTTYNEQFF.

The V gene is TRBV10-3, the J gene TRBJ2-5; possible D gene TRBD1, 5 bases. The germline CDR1 and CDR2 sequences are ENHRY and SYGVKD. The germline V and J ends were trimmed by 10 bases and 4 bases, with 13 bases remaining between them. This CDR3 spans 12 amino acids. The CDR3 reads CATSVGLETQYF. CDR3 in DNA: TGTGCCACGTCGGTGGGGCTAGAGACCCAGTACTTC.

DNA of the CDR3: TGTGCCACCAAATTCGAGATGGGGCAAACCTACGAGCAGTACTTC. This gives the protein CATKFEMGQTYEQYF. The chain is built from TRBV2 and TRBJ2-7, with TRBD1 as a possible D gene (5 bases). CDR1 is SNHLY, CDR2 FYNNEI, per germline. V shed 10 bases and J shed 2 bases, with 21 bases lying between them. There are 15 residues in the CDR3.

This chain links TRBV2 with TRBJ1-2; TRBD1 agrees at 12 bases. V trimming: 7 bases; J trimming: 7 bases; junction bases outside the gene matches: 10. Germline V lookup: CDR1 SNHLY, CDR2 FYNNEI. The CDR3 is 15 amino acids. CDR3: CASNLAGTGGGGYTF. The CDR3 DNA reads TGTGCCAGCAATCTTGCCGGGACAGGGGGCGGTGGCTACACCTTC.

The rearrangement links TRBV28 to TRBJ1-5; 11 positions match TRBD1. Trimming cost V 5 bases and J 6 bases; bases outside gene matches: 6. Germline V gives CDR1 MDHEN, CDR2 SYDVKM. The CDR3 length is 15 residues. The CDR3 nucleotides read TGTGCCAGCAGTGGGACAGGGGGTAAGACTCAGCCCCAGCATTTT. It specifies CASSGTGGKTQPQHF.

V is TRBV25-1 and J is TRBJ1-2; D might be TRBD1 (6 bases). Trimming pared 3 bases from V and 4 bases from J, leaving 6 bases between. Per germline, CDR1 MGHDK and CDR2 SYGVNS. This CDR3 is built from 12 residues. The CDR3 DNA is TGTGCCAGCAGTGACAGGGGCTATGGCTACACCTTC. It specifies CASSDRGYGYTF.

The chain couples TRBV9 to TRBJ1-2, with no clear D. Germline V gene lookup returns CDR1 SGDLS and CDR2 YYNGEE. The CDR3 spans 13 residues. V was shortened by 4 bases and J by 8 bases, with 15 bases between the two germline ends. The CDR3 DNA follows: TGTGCCAGCAGCCAGAGAGAGGAGTTAGGCTACACCTTC. Translation gives CASSQREELGYTF.

This chain connects TRBV20-1 to TRBJ1-4, with 10 nucleotides matching TRBD1. The CDR3 has 14 residues. Trimming at V came to 3 bases and at J to 8 bases, leaving 6 bases not matched to a gene. CDR1 and CDR2 (germline): DFQATT, SNEGSKA (reference sequence). This CDR3 is CSASTGTGVEKLFF. The DNA for the CDR3 is TGCAGTGCTAGTACCGGGACAGGGGTAGAAAAACTGTTTTTT.

Only one count was recorded for this clone. The CDR3 region is CASSFQGQETQYF. In nucleotides, the CDR3 is TGTGCCAGCAGCTTTCAGGGGCAAGAGACCCAGTACTTC. The chain carries TRBV13 and TRBJ2-5; D might be TRBD1 (6 bases). Germline V gene data show CDR1 as PRHDT and CDR2 as FYEKMQ (reference sequence). This CDR3 has 13 residues. Trimming removed 3 bases from V and 2 bases from J, with 7 bases in between.

The rearrangement uses TRBV20-1 and TRBJ2-2; 8 bases fit TRBD1. Germline trimming cut 3 bases from V and 3 bases from J; bases unmatched to any gene: 9. The CDR3 has 16 residues. Germline lookup yields CDR1 DFQATT and CDR2 SNEGSKA (reference sequence). The CDR3 region has the DNA TGCAGTGCTAGTGCCCCGGGACAGGTTCACACCGGGGAGCTGTTTTTT. Residues: CSASAPGQVHTGELFF.

The rearrangement uses TRBV28 and TRBJ1-2, with D perhaps TRBD1 (5 bases). With 3 bases removed from V and 5 bases from J, the gap between germline ends came to 16 bases. CDR1 MDHEN and CDR2 SYDVKM come from the germline V gene. This CDR3 has 15 residues. The CDR3 sequence is CASSFVSGGRYGYTF. The CDR3 DNA sequence: TGTGCCAGCAGTTTCGTATCGGGGGGGAGGTATGGCTACACCTTC.

J is TRBJ2-5 and V is TRBV7-8, with TRBD1 matching over 10 bases. Unmatched junction bases numbered 10, after V lost 8 bases and J lost 7 bases. The CDR3 sequence is 14 residues long. The germline CDR1 and CDR2 sequences are SGHVS and FQNEAQ. The CDR3 nucleotides read TGTGCCAGCCGTCTGACAGGGGGCTTGGGGACCCAGTACTTC. Translated: CASRLTGGLGTQYF.

The chain is built from TRBV7-2 and TRBJ2-7; maybe TRBD2 (6 bases). There are 15 residues in the CDR3. V was shortened by 5 bases and J by 4 bases, with 18 bases between the two germline ends. Germline assignment: CDR1 SGHTA and CDR2 FQGNSA. CDR3 sequence: CASSGAAGPRYEQYF. In DNA form, the CDR3 reads TGTGCCAGCAGCGGGGCGGCGGGGCCCCGGTACGAGCAGTACTTC.

V is TRBV28 and J is TRBJ1-1; tentatively, D is TRBD1 (6 bases). The CDR3 is 14 residues long. CDR1 and CDR2 (germline): MDHEN, SYDVKM. Trimming removed 5 bases at V and 1 base at J, with 11 bases between. The chain's CDR3 is CASSRLGANTEAFF. CDR3 nucleotide sequence: TGTGCCAGCAGTCGTTTGGGGGCGAACACTGAAGCTTTCTTT.

The chain has TRBV7-2 and TRBJ2-3; D not certain. The germline V gene has CDR1 SGHTA and CDR2 FQGNSA. The CDR3 sequence is 13 residues long. Trimming stripped 3 bases from V and 1 base from J, with 5 bases between. The CDR3 is CASSFRGTDTQYF. CDR3 in DNA: TGTGCCAGCAGCTTTCGGGGCACAGATACGCAGTATTTT.

The J gene is TRBJ1-1, the V gene TRBV7-9; D is possibly TRBD1 (6 bases). Trimming took off 1 base at V and 4 bases at J, with 13 bases between the two ends. The V gene's germline CDR1 is SEHNR and CDR2 FQNEAQ (reference sequence). The CDR3 sequence is 15 residues long. The CDR3: CASSLGGQATTEAFF. The CDR3 bases are TGTGCCAGCAGCTTAGGGGGGCAGGCGACCACTGAAGCTTTCTTT.